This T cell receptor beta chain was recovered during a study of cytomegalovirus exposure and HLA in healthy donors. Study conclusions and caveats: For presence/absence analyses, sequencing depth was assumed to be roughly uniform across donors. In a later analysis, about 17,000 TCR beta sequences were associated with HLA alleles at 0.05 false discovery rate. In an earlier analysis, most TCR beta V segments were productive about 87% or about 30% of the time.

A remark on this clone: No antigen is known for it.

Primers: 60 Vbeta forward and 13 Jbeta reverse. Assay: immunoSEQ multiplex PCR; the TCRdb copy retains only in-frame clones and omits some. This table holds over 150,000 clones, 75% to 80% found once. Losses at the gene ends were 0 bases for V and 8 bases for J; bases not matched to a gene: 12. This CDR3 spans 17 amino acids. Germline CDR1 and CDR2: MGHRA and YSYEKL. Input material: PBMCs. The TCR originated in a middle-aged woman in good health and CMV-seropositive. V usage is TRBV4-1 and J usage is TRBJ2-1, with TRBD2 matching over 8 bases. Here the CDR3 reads CASSQDTQRGYRDEQFF. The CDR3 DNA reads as TGCGCCAGCAGCCAAGATACCCAGCGGGGGTACCGCGATGAGCAGTTCTTC.